Below are 8 T cell receptor beta chains sequenced from a single sample in a study of OX40 agonist ivuxolimab in advanced cancers. Clones were read by immunoSEQ multiplex PCR, and TCRdb kept only the in-frame ones, dropping some. The data contain approximately 69,000 clones, 84% of them singletons. This sample comprised CD4+ or CD8+ T cells sorted from blood, obtained in a trial of the OX40 agonist ivuxolimab. The receptors shown here come from an adult with an advanced solid tumor such as melanoma, head and neck, liver or kidney cancer.

J is TRBJ2-7 and V is TRBV4-1; 7 bases match TRBD1. The V gene end was trimmed by 4 bases and the J gene end by 5 bases; junction bases not matched to a gene: 8. Looked up from germline, CDR1 is MGHRA and CDR2 is YSYEKL. This CDR3 comprises 14 residues. The CDR3 DNA follows: TGCGCCAGCAGCCCGACAGACAGGGCCAACGAGCAGTACTTC. It translates to CASSPTDRANEQYF.

V and J are TRBV7-6 and TRBJ1-5, with TRBD1 matching 9 bases. Looked up from germline, CDR1 is SGHVS and CDR2 is FNYEAQ. The J segment lost 3 bases and the V segment lost 4 bases, leaving 10 bases of the junction unmatched. The CDR3 runs 17 residues. This CDR3 reads CASSSLPGQGSNQPQHF. CDR3 sequence (DNA): TGTGCCAGCAGCTCTCTTCCGGGACAGGGATCCAATCAGCCCCAGCATTTT. The variable domain in full, with the rest retrieved from reference TRBV7-6 and TRBJ1-5, is GAGVSQSPRYKVTKRGQDVALRCDPISGHVSLYWYRQALGQGPEFLTYFNYEAQQDKSGLPNDRFSAERPEGSISTLTIQRTEQRDSAMYRCASSSLPGQGSNQPQHFGDGTRLSIL.

The chain employs TRBV7-2 and TRBJ2-1; a possible D gene is TRBD1 (5 bases). Germline V gene sequence: CDR1 SGHTA, CDR2 FQGNSA. CDR3 length: 15 amino acids. The V end lost 1 base, the J end lost 7 bases, and 14 bases lay between the germline ends. The CDR3 sequence: CASSLEGGAANEQFF. DNA for the CDR3: TGTGCCAGCAGCTTAGAGGGTGGGGCAGCGAATGAGCAGTTCTTC.

The V and J genes are TRBV7-2 and TRBJ2-7, with 8 nucleotides matching TRBD1. CDR1 SGHTA and CDR2 FQGNSA come from the germline V gene. CDR3 length: 14 residues. Germline trimming cut 5 bases from V and 2 bases from J; bases unmatched to any gene: 5. The CDR3 sequence: CASSPGTGPYEQYF. In nucleotides, the CDR3 is TGTGCCAGCAGCCCCGGGACAGGTCCCTACGAGCAGTACTTC. The full variable domain, with the rest looked up from reference TRBV7-2 and TRBJ2-7, is GAGVSQSPSNKVTEKGKDVELRCDPISGHTALYWYRQSLGQGLEFLIYFQGNSAPDKSGLPSDRFSAERTGGSVSTLTIQRTQQEDSAVYLCASSPGTGPYEQYFGPGTRLTVT.

On this clone itself: Within the sample, other DNA sequences also encode this same CDR3. V gene TRBV5-1 combines with J gene TRBJ1-1; D gene uncertain. Germline-derived CDR1 and CDR2 are SGHRS and YFSETQ. The CDR3 consists of 13 residues. The V gene lost 2 bases and the J gene lost 2 bases, with 7 bases spanning the gap. As DNA, the CDR3 is TGCGCCAGCAGCTTTTCGGAAAACACTGAAGCTTTCTTT. Translation: CASSFSENTEAFF.

The chain combines TRBV7-3 with TRBJ2-1; 8 bases agree with TRBD2. Germline V CDR1 and CDR2: SGHTA, FQGTGA. After removal of 4 bases from V and 0 bases from J, the junction contained 20 bases not matched to a gene. The CDR3 totals 21 residues. DNA for the CDR3: TGTGCCAGCAGCTCCCGATCGAAGGTAGCGGGAACCCTTCCCTCCTACAATGAGCAGTTCTTC. It codes for CASSSRSKVAGTLPSYNEQFF.

The CDR3 sequence: CASSENRESYGYTF. In DNA, the CDR3 is TGTGCCAGCAGTGAAAACAGGGAGTCGTATGGCTACACCTTC. This sequence joins TRBV28 and TRBJ1-2, with D maybe TRBD1 (6 bases). V gave up 5 bases and J gave up 5 bases, with 15 bases separating them. Germline CDR1 reads MDHEN; CDR2 reads SYDVKM. There are 14 residues in the CDR3.

This CDR3 reads CASSISAGGPWAKNIQYF. The CDR3 DNA reads TGTGCCAGTAGTATTTCAGCGGGGGGGCCATGGGCCAAAAACATTCAGTACTTC. The chain employs TRBV19 and TRBJ2-4, with 10 bases aligning to TRBD2. The CDR3 contains 18 residues. Germline assignment: CDR1 LNHDA and CDR2 SQIVND (reference sequence). Trimming cost V 3 bases and J 1 base; bases outside gene matches: 9.